This record concerns one TCR beta chain sequence. The data were taken from a study of blood T cell repertoires in COVID-19. This CDR3 spans 17 amino acids. Trimming shortened V by 0 bases and J by 4 bases, and 13 bases separated the two germline ends. Germline CDR1 KGHSH, CDR2 LQKENI. This table comes from immunoSEQ multiplex PCR, and its TCRdb copy is limited to in-frame clones, with some not included. Of under 300,000 clones in the sample, more than 65% were seen once. The sequenced material came from PBMCs or T cells enriched from blood (not recorded which). This TCR was sampled from a man between 50 and 59 years old who had recovered from COVID-19. The J gene is TRBJ2-6, the V gene TRBV18; D is possibly TRBD1 (6 bases). CDR3 nucleotides: TGTGCCAGCTCACCACCCTACAGGGATCTAGGGGCCAACGTCCTGACTTTC. Translated: CASSPPYRDLGANVLTF.